This T cell receptor (beta chain) was found in a study of shared clonotypes between healthy human individuals. Regarding the study as a whole: Clonotype sharing among donors was thought likely to change with sequencing depth.

Donors were healthy HIV-negative adults without recently reported acute infections or vaccinations. Every contributor of samples was a Caucasian grown-up residing in Nashville, Tennessee. Sequencing was performed with immunoSEQ multiplex PCR; in TCRdb, only in-frame clones are kept and a portion is missing. Counted here are 2 million to 3 million clones, 90% to 95% occurring once; the ten biggest clones make up around 0.4%. The CDR3 is 15 residues long. To note about this clone: Its cognate antigen is unknown.

This clonotype was sampled from a man aged 18 to 30 in good health. Some clones in this sample may be carry-over from other donors' samples. Input material: naive CD4+ T cells from PBMCs. This sample's subset: CD45RA+ positively selected. The rearrangement joins TRBV21-1 to TRBJ2-5; the table's D call of TRBD2 was not tested on the DNA. TRBV21-1 is a documented pseudogene. The CDR3, as DNA: TGTGCCAGCAGCAAAGCGCCCGACTTAAAAGAGACCCAGTACTTC. Protein sequence: CASSKAPDLKETQYF.